Given below is one T cell receptor (beta chain) in context. These data belong to a study of sequential checkpoint blockade in melanoma. Study background: Randomization was 1:1 between first-line nivolumab→ipilimumab and ipilimumab→nivolumab.

The data were produced by immunoSEQ multiplex PCR, yet TCRdb's version contains in-frame clones alone and is incomplete. Among approximately 34,000 clones listed, roughly 81% were seen once. The treatment was: randomized to nivolumab then ipilimumab (arm A) or the reverse (arm B). Trimming pared 11 bases from V and 10 bases from J, leaving 15 bases between. The CDR3 is 12 residues long. Germline V lookup: CDR1 MNHNS, CDR2 SASEGT. The sample here was CD8+ T cells sorted from blood (inferred from file names), taken from a patient given nivolumab and ipilimumab in sequence. The source is a human donor with melanoma. The J gene is TRBJ1-6, the V gene TRBV6-1, with TRBD1 as a possible D gene (5 bases). This chain's CDR3 is CALSGRGSPLHF. CDR3 bases: TGTGCCTTGTCAGGGCGGGGATCACCCCTCCACTTT.